These T cell receptor beta chains were read from a single sample in a study of blood T cell repertoires in COVID-19. Generated by immunoSEQ multiplex PCR, the TCRdb table keeps only in-frame clones and is missing some. The sample holds a few hundred thousand clones, roughly 89% seen once. The sample taken for sequencing was peripheral blood. The receptors stem from a woman between 35 and 50 years old who had recovered from COVID-19. CDR3s include the opening cysteine and the closing phenylalanine or tryptophan. D genes are given only for firm matches. Size values are once, few and many counts, or a class for expanded clones, and some rows have none.

CASSPTGRTDTQYF TGTGCCAGCAGCCCCACAGGTCGCACAGATACGCAGTATTTT 14 TRBJ2-3 NA NA TRBV7-9
CAWSVGLAPFLSTQYF TGTGCCTGGAGTGTTGGACTAGCACCCTTCCTGTCGACCCAGTACTTC 16 TRBJ2-5 TRBD2 NA TRBV30
CSVGNEEEQYF TGCAGCGTTGGGAATGAGGAAGAGCAGTACTTC 11 TRBJ2-7 NA NA TRBV29-1
CATQLTGPTGELFF TGTGCCACTCAATTGACAGGGCCCACCGGGGAGCTGTTTTTT 14 TRBJ2-2 TRBD1 NA TRBV6-5
CASRPPLGLAGAYEQYF TGTGCCAGCAGACCCCCCCTGGGACTAGCGGGGGCCTACGAGCAGTACTTC 17 TRBJ2-7 TRBD2 NA TRBV27
CASSETGTYEQYF TGTGCCAGCAGTGAAACAGGGACCTACGAGCAGTACTTC 13 TRBJ2-7 NA NA TRBV6-1
CASSLLGNNEQFF TGTGCCAGCAGCTTACTAGGAAACAATGAGCAGTTCTTC 13 TRBJ2-1 NA NA TRBV7-9
CASRTGQGAVEAFF TGTGCCAGCAGGACGGGACAGGGGGCGGTTGAAGCTTTCTTT 14 TRBJ1-1 TRBD1 NA TRBV28
CASSLGPQGTDTQYF TGTGCCAGCAGCTTGGGGCCACAGGGCACAGATACGCAGTATTTT 15 TRBJ2-3 NA NA TRBV5-4
CASSLVGQGGGYTF TGTGCCAGCAGCTTAGTTGGGCAGGGAGGTGGCTACACCTTC 14 TRBJ1-2 NA few TRBV7-9
CAWRILSDTEAFF TGTGCCTGGAGGATCCTGTCGGACACTGAAGCTTTCTTT 13 TRBJ1-1 NA NA TRBV30
CASSLGAGEREAFF TGCGCCAGCAGCTTGGGAGCCGGCGAGCGTGAAGCTTTCTTT 14 TRBJ1-1 NA NA TRBV5-1
CASSLSSGFSYEQYF TGTGCCAGCAGCCTGTCTAGCGGATTCTCCTACGAGCAGTACTTC 15 TRBJ2-7 TRBD2 NA TRBV6-2/TRBV6-3
CASSELGTEDQPQHF TGTGCCAGCAGTGAATTAGGGACAGAGGATCAGCCCCAGCATTTT 15 TRBJ1-5 TRBD1 NA TRBV2
CASSQDAGLAGYNEQFF TGTGCCAGCAGCCAAGATGCCGGACTAGCGGGATACAATGAGCAGTTCTTC 17 TRBJ2-1 TRBD2 NA TRBV4-2
CASSSGQTFAEAFF TGTGCCAGCAGCTCCGGACAGACTTTCGCTGAAGCTTTCTTT 14 TRBJ1-1 NA NA TRBV27
CASSPGSGLGTGELFF TGTGCCAGCAGCCCCGGGTCGGGACTAGGCACCGGGGAGCTGTTTTTT 16 TRBJ2-2 TRBD2 once TRBV4-2
CASRRGQAEAFF TGTGCCAGCAGGAGGGGACAAGCTGAAGCTTTCTTT 12 TRBJ1-1 NA NA TRBV6-5
CARGGPGTGELFF TGTGCCCGGGGCGGCCCGGGGACCGGGGAGCTGTTTTTT 13 TRBJ2-2 NA NA TRBV30
CASSPPLVSHEQYF TGTGCCAGCAGTCCACCTCTAGTCTCCCACGAGCAGTACTTC 14 TRBJ2-7 NA NA TRBV28
CASSLFQGPNYGYTF TGTGCCAGCAGCTTGTTTCAGGGTCCTAACTATGGCTACACCTTC 15 TRBJ1-2 NA NA TRBV5-5
CASSGQSVGLAGDLETQYF TGTGCCAGCAGTGGACAAAGCGTGGGACTAGCGGGAGATCTAGAGACCCAGTACTTC 19 TRBJ2-5 TRBD2 NA TRBV2
CASSLAAGMVDGYTF TGTGCCAGCAGCTTAGCTGCAGGGATGGTGGATGGCTACACCTTC 15 TRBJ1-2 NA NA TRBV7-2
CASSLWLTDTQYF TGTGCCAGCAGCTTGTGGCTCACAGATACGCAGTATTTT 13 TRBJ2-3 NA NA TRBV11-3
CASSIGQGIQETQYF TGTGCCAGCAGCATTGGACAGGGGATCCAAGAGACCCAGTACTTC 15 TRBJ2-5 TRBD1 NA TRBV5-6
CASSSDRVPSYEQYF TGTGCCAGTAGTTCCGACAGGGTCCCCTCCTACGAGCAGTACTTC 15 TRBJ2-7 TRBD1 NA TRBV19
CASSPGIQQGAKAFF TGTGCCAGCTCACCAGGGATCCAACAGGGGGCCAAAGCTTTCTTT 15 TRBJ1-1 TRBD1 once TRBV18
CASSWTSGRAGTGELFF TGTGCCAGCAGCTGGACTAGCGGGAGGGCCGGCACCGGGGAGCTGTTTTTT 17 TRBJ2-2 TRBD2 NA TRBV7-6
CAARLEGIHSPLHF TGTGCCGCCAGGTTGGAGGGCATACATTCACCCCTCCACTTT 14 TRBJ1-6 NA NA TRBV10-3
CASRSGLAETGELFF TGTGCCAGCAGATCGGGACTAGCGGAGACCGGGGAGCTGTTTTTT 15 TRBJ2-2 TRBD2 few TRBV6-5
CASSLGRELGNEQFF TGTGCCAGCAGCTTAGGGCGGGAGCTCGGCAATGAGCAGTTCTTC 15 TRBJ2-1 TRBD2 NA TRBV7-6
CASSGGSGGQETQYF TGTGCCAGCAGCGGAGGGTCTGGCGGGCAAGAGACCCAGTACTTC 15 TRBJ2-5 NA NA TRBV9
CASSLSPPGLAVYNEQFF TGTGCCAGCAGCTTGTCTCCACCGGGACTAGCGGTCTACAATGAGCAGTTCTTC 18 TRBJ2-1 TRBD2 NA TRBV11-3
CASSRGLGLYEQYF TGTGCCAGCAGCAGGGGACTAGGCCTCTACGAGCAGTACTTC 14 TRBJ2-7 TRBD2 NA TRBV5-4
CAWRFRLGTSGVRDEQFF TGTGCCTGGAGGTTCCGATTGGGTACGTCGGGAGTAAGGGATGAGCAGTTCTTC 18 TRBJ2-1 NA NA TRBV30
CASSWTGTNTEAFF TGTGCCAGCTCTTGGACAGGGACGAACACTGAAGCTTTCTTT 14 TRBJ1-1 TRBD1 NA TRBV6-5
CASASGRVGTEAFF TGTGCTAGTGCCTCGGGGAGAGTAGGCACTGAAGCTTTCTTT 14 TRBJ1-1 NA NA TRBV12-5
CATTGGERGTNTGELFF TGTGCCACCACAGGGGGCGAGAGGGGGACGAACACCGGGGAGCTGTTTTTT 17 TRBJ2-2 TRBD1 NA TRBV24-1
CASMYGGTQQETQYF TGTGCCAGCATGTACGGCGGGACCCAACAAGAGACCCAGTACTTC 15 TRBJ2-5 NA NA TRBV2
CASSFTSGETQYF TGTGCCAGCAGTTTTACTAGCGGGGAGACCCAGTACTTC 13 TRBJ2-5 TRBD2 NA TRBV7-9
CASSLAGGYGYTF TGTGCCAGCAGCTTGGCAGGGGGGTATGGCTACACCTTC 13 TRBJ1-2 TRBD1 NA TRBV5-6
CASSPWPGGPVDIQYF TGTGCCAGCAGCCCATGGCCGGGAGGGCCTGTTGACATTCAGTACTTC 16 TRBJ2-4 TRBD2 NA TRBV11-2
CASSLYGLGDYNEQFF TGCGCCAGCAGCTTGTACGGACTCGGGGACTACAATGAGCAGTTCTTC 16 TRBJ2-1 NA NA TRBV5-1
CASSKQGSGEQFF TGTGCCAGCAGCAAACAGGGCTCGGGTGAGCAGTTCTTC 13 TRBJ2-1 NA NA TRBV2
CASSLGLAMADTQYF TGTGCCAGCAGTCTCGGACTAGCGATGGCAGATACGCAGTATTTT 15 TRBJ2-3 TRBD2 NA TRBV6-6
CASSYGTYEQYF TGCGCCAGCAGCTACGGGACCTACGAGCAGTACTTC 12 TRBJ2-7 NA few TRBV5-1